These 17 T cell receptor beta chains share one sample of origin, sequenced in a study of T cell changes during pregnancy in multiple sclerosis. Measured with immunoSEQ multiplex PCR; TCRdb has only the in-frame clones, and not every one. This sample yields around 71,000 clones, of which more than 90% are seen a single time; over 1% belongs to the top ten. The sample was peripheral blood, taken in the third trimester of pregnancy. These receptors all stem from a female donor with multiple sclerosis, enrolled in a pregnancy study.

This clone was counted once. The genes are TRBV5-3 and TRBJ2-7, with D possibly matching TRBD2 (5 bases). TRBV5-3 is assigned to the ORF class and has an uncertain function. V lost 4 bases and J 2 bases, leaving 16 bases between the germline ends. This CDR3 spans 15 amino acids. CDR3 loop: CARSREKAATYEQYF. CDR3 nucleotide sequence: TGTGCCAGAAGCCGGGAAAAGGCGGCAACCTACGAGCAGTACTTC.

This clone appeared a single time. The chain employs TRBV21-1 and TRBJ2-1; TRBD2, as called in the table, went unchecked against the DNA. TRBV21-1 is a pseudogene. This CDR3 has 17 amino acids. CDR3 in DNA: TGTGCCAGCAGCCGTCGGACTAGCGGATACTCCTACAATGAGCAGTTCTTC. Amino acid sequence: CASSRRTSGYSYNEQFF.

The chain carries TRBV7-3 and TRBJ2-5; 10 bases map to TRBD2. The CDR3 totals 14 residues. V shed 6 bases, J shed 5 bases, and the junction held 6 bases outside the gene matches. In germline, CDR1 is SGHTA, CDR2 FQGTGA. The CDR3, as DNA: TGTGCCAGCAGTTTAGCGGGAGGAGCGGAGACCCAGTACTTC. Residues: CASSLAGGAETQYF.

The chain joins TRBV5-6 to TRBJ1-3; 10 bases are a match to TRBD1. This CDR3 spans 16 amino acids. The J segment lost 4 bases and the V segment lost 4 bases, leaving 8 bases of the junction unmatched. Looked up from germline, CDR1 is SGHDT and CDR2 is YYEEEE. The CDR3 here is CASSRDRGLTGNTIYF. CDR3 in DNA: TGTGCCAGCAGCAGGGACAGGGGATTGACGGGAAACACCATATATTTT.

The DNA for the CDR3 is TGTGCCAGCTCACCACTGGGACAGGGGGCGGGCGAGCAGTACTTC. Translating it yields CASSPLGQGAGEQYF. The chain has TRBV18 and TRBJ2-7, with TRBD1 identical over 12 bases. This CDR3 has 15 residues. V was pared by 1 base and J by 6 bases, with 4 bases of the junction left unmatched. Looked up from germline, CDR1 is KGHSH and CDR2 is LQKENI. Drawing the rest from reference TRBV18 and TRBJ2-7, the complete variable domain is NAGVMQNPRHLVRRRGQEARLRCSPMKGHSHVYWYRQLPEEGLKFMVYLQKENIIDESGMPKERFSAEFPKEGPSILRIQQVVRGDSAAYFCASSPLGQGAGEQYFGPGTRLTVT.

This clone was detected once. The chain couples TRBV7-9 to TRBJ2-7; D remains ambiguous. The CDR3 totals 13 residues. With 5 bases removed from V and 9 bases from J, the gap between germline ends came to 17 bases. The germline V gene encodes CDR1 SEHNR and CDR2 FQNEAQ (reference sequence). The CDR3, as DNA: TGTGCCAGCAGCCTACACGGCAGGCGACGGCAGTACTTC. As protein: CASSLHGRRRQYF.

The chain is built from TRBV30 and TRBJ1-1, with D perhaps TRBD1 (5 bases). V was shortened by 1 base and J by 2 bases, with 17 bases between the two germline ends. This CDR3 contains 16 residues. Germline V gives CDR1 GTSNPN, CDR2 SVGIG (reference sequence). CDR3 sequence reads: CAWSDKGAPQNTEAFF. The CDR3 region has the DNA TGTGCCTGGAGTGATAAAGGGGCCCCGCAAAACACTGAAGCTTTCTTT. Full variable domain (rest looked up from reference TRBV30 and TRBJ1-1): SQTIHQWPATLVQPVGSPLSLECTVEGTSNPNLYWYRQAAGRGLQLLFYSVGIGQISSEVPQNLSASRPQDRQFILSSKKLLLSDSGFYLCAWSDKGAPQNTEAFFGQGTRLTVV.

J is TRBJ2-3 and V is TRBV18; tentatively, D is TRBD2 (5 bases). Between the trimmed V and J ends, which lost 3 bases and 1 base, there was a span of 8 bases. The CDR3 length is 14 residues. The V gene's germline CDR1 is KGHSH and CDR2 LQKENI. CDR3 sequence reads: CASSPVEGTDTQYF. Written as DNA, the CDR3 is TGTGCCAGCTCACCGGTGGAGGGCACAGATACGCAGTATTTT.

The CDR3 coding sequence is TGTGCCAGCGGAAGGGGGGGGAGTCCGGGAACCGGGGAGCTGTTTTTT. Residues: CASGRGGSPGTGELFF. The V gene is TRBV7-3, the J gene TRBJ2-2, with D perhaps TRBD2 (7 bases). The V and J ends lost 8 bases and 5 bases respectively, with 21 bases between them. Germline V lookup: CDR1 SGHTA, CDR2 FQGTGA. CDR3 size: 16 residues.

The chain's CDR3 is CASSAWTGLNQPQHF. As DNA, the CDR3 is TGCGCCAGCAGCGCCTGGACAGGGTTAAATCAGCCCCAGCATTTT. The rearrangement joins TRBV4-1 to TRBJ1-5; 8 nucleotides agree with TRBD1. With 5 bases clipped from V and 4 bases from J, the junction kept 7 bases outside the gene matches. This CDR3 spans 15 amino acids. Germline assignment: CDR1 MGHRA and CDR2 YSYEKL.

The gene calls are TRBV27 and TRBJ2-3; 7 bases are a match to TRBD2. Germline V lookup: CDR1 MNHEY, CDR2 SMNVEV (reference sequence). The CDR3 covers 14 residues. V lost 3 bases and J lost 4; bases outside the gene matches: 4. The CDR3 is CASSFREGPDTQYF. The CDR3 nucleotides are TGTGCCAGCAGTTTTAGGGAGGGCCCAGATACGCAGTATTTT.

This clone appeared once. CDR3 DNA: TGCGCCAGCAGTGAGTCGCGGGGATACGAGCAGTACTTC. Amino acids: CASSESRGYEQYF. The chain uses TRBV10-1 and TRBJ2-7; D possibly corresponds to TRBD2 (6 bases). The CDR3 contains 13 residues. V shed 0 bases and J shed 4 bases, with 7 bases lying between them. CDR1 is WNHNN, CDR2 SYGVQD, per germline (reference sequence).

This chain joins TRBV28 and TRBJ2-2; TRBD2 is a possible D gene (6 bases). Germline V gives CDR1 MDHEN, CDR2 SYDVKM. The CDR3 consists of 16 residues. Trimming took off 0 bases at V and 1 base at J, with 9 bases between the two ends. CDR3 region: CASSLWEEGNTGELFF. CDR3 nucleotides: TGTGCCAGCAGTTTATGGGAGGAGGGGAACACCGGGGAGCTGTTTTTT.

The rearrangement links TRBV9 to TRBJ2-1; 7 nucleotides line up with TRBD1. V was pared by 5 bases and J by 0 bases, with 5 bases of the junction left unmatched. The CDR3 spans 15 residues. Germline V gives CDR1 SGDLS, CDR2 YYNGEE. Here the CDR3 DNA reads TGTGCCAGCAGTACTGGGGACAGCTCCTACAATGAGCAGTTCTTC. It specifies CASSTGDSSYNEQFF.

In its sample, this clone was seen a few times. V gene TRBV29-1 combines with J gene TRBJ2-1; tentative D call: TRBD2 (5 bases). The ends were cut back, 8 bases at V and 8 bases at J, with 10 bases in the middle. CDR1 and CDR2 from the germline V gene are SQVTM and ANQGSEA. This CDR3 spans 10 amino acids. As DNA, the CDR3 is TGCAGCTCGGGGAGCGATGAGCAGTTCTTC. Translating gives CSSGSDEQFF.

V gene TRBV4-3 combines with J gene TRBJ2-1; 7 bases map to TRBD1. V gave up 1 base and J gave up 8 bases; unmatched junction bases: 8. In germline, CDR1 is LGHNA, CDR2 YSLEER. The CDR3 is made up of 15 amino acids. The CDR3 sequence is CASSQGSGGWDEQFF. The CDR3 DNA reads TGCGCCAGCAGCCAAGGGTCAGGGGGATGGGATGAGCAGTTCTTC.

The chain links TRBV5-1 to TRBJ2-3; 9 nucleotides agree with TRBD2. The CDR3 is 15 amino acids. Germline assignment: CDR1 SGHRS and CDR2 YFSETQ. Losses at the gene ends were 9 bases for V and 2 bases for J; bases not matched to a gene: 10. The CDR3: CATRISSGVTDTQYF. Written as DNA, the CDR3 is TGCGCCACCAGAATCTCTAGCGGGGTCACAGATACGCAGTATTTT.